The 25 T cell receptor beta chains reported below all come from one sample, sequenced in a study of OX40 agonist ivuxolimab in advanced cancers. Profiling relied on immunoSEQ multiplex PCR, and the TCRdb table lists in-frame clones only, not all of them. The sample lists 98,000 or so clones, approximately 91% occurring once. The input for sequencing was CD4+ or CD8+ T cells sorted from blood, taken in a trial of the OX40 agonist ivuxolimab. The source of these receptors is an adult with an advanced solid tumor such as melanoma, head and neck, liver or kidney cancer.

This clone was seen more than once but under ten times. The gene calls are TRBV27 and TRBJ1-1; 11 bases agree with TRBD1. There are 16 residues in the CDR3. The germline V gene encodes CDR1 MNHEY and CDR2 SMNVEV (reference sequence). V trimming: 5 bases; J trimming: 2 bases; junction bases outside the gene matches: 7. The CDR3, as DNA: TGTGCCAGCAGTCCCGGACAGGGGGCGCTTAACACTGAAGCTTTCTTT. Protein product: CASSPGQGALNTEAFF.

V usage is TRBV7-8 and J usage is TRBJ1-3, with D perhaps TRBD1 (5 bases). The V gene's germline CDR1 is SGHVS and CDR2 FQNEAQ. V was shortened by 6 bases and J by 4 bases, with 10 bases between the two germline ends. CDR3 length: 13 amino acids. CDR3 residues: CASREGNGNTIYF. DNA of the CDR3: TGTGCCAGCAGGGAGGGGAACGGAAACACCATATATTTT.

V and J are TRBV6-1 and TRBJ2-7, with 12 bases matching TRBD1. The V segment lost 6 bases and the J segment 3 bases; nucleotides outside the gene matches: 6. The CDR3 length is 15 residues. Germline CDR1 is MNHNS and CDR2 is SASEGT. CDR3 in amino acids: CASRAGTGGVYEQYF. CDR3 nucleotide sequence: TGTGCCAGCAGAGCCGGGACAGGGGGCGTCTACGAGCAGTACTTC.

The chain joins TRBV5-4 to TRBJ2-1; a possible D gene is TRBD2 (5 bases). The CDR3 loop spans 15 amino acids. Trimming took 5 bases from V and 0 from J, leaving 12 bases between them. CDR1 and CDR2 (germline): SGHNT, YYREEE (reference sequence). CDR3 nucleotide sequence: TGTGCCAGCAGACCGGACTTGCTCTCCTACAATGAGCAGTTCTTC. Translating gives CASRPDLLSYNEQFF.

Only one count was recorded for this clone. V gene TRBV7-9 combines with J gene TRBJ2-7; D might be TRBD2 (5 bases). The CDR3 consists of 13 residues. The V gene lost 5 bases and the J gene lost 4 bases, with 12 bases spanning the gap. Germline CDR1 SEHNR, CDR2 FQNEAQ (reference sequence). CDR3 residues: CASSVPRGYEQYF. CDR3 bases: TGTGCCAGCAGCGTCCCCCGGGGATACGAGCAGTACTTC.

The chain uses TRBV29-1 and TRBJ2-1; no firm D call. Germline CDR1 is SQVTM and CDR2 is ANQGSEA. The V end was cut by 1 base, the J end by 5 bases, with 12 bases between. The CDR3 contains 14 residues. The CDR3 DNA follows: TGCAGCGTTGAAGGGGTTTACCGAGACAATGAGCAGTTCTTC. Protein sequence: CSVEGVYRDNEQFF.

This chain joins TRBV7-9 and TRBJ1-2; no definite D call. V was trimmed by 3 bases and J by 0 bases, leaving 5 bases between them. Germline values: CDR1 SEHNR, CDR2 FQNEAQ (reference sequence). This CDR3 spans 13 amino acids. The chain's CDR3 is CASSLTTNYGYTF. CDR3 bases: TGTGCCAGCAGCTTGACAACTAACTATGGCTACACCTTC.

The rearrangement joins TRBV28 to TRBJ1-1, with unresolved D. V was clipped by 3 bases and J by 8 bases, with 13 bases between them. CDR1 MDHEN and CDR2 SYDVKM come from the germline V gene. This CDR3 region has 13 residues. CDR3 nucleotides: TGTGCCAGCAGTTTTACGGGAAAGAGCGAAGCTTTCTTT. It specifies CASSFTGKSEAFF.

The CDR3 bases are TGTGCCAGCAGTGCCTCGACAGGGGGCGACTATGGCTACACCTTC. As protein: CASSASTGGDYGYTF. V is TRBV2 and J is TRBJ1-2; TRBD1 matches at 10 bases. V lost 4 bases, J lost 3 bases, and 5 bases stayed unmatched. This CDR3 comprises 15 residues. Germline-derived CDR1 and CDR2 are SNHLY and FYNNEI. The complete variable domain, with remaining parts taken from reference TRBV2 and TRBJ1-2, reads EPEVTQTPSHQVTQMGQEVILRCVPISNHLYFYWYRQILGQKVEFLVSFYNNEISEKSEIFDDQFSVERPDGSNFTLKIRSTKLEDSAMYFCASSASTGGDYGYTFGSGTRLTVV.

V usage is TRBV2 and J usage is TRBJ2-5; D is unclear. The CDR3 spans 15 residues. The V gene lost 1 base and the J gene lost 7 bases, with 16 bases spanning the gap. Germline CDR1 SNHLY, CDR2 FYNNEI. The CDR3 DNA is TGTGCCAGCAGTGAAGAAGGAACTACTCTAGGGACCCAGTACTTC. Its translation: CASSEEGTTLGTQYF.

This clone has a handful of counts. CDR3 sequence: CASSFDQGGYGYTF. For the CDR3, the DNA is TGTGCCAGCAGTTTCGACCAGGGTGGCTATGGCTACACCTTC. This chain uses TRBV6-1 with TRBJ1-2, with a weak D call TRBD1 (5 bases). Trimming took off 5 bases at V and 4 bases at J, with 14 bases between the two ends. CDR3 length equals 14 residues. Germline values: CDR1 MNHNS, CDR2 SASEGT.

The chain is built from TRBV19 and TRBJ1-5, with TRBD1 as a possible D gene (6 bases). The ends were cut back, 5 bases at V and 0 bases at J, with 11 bases in the middle. CDR3 size: 15 residues. Per the germline V gene, CDR1 is LNHDA and CDR2 is SQIVND (reference sequence). This chain's CDR3 is CASSWGGFSNQPQHF. The CDR3 DNA reads as TGTGCCAGTAGTTGGGGGGGCTTTAGCAATCAGCCCCAGCATTTT.

This chain uses TRBV7-2 with TRBJ2-2; tentative D call: TRBD2 (6 bases). The length of the CDR3 is 17 residues. Germline loops: CDR1 SGHTA, CDR2 FQGNSA. V was clipped by 5 bases and J by 2 bases, with 18 bases between them. Here the CDR3 reads CASSRSGTPRNTGELFF. The CDR3 bases are TGTGCCAGCAGCCGGTCCGGGACTCCAAGAAACACCGGGGAGCTGTTTTTT.

V gene TRBV5-1 combines with J gene TRBJ2-2; 7 bases are shared with TRBD2. The ends lost 4 bases at V and 6 bases at J; junction bases unmatched: 6. The V gene's germline CDR1 is SGHRS and CDR2 YFSETQ. The CDR3 totals 14 residues. The CDR3 DNA reads as TGCGCCAGCAGCGTGAGACTAGCCTCCGGGGAGCTGTTTTTT. This encodes CASSVRLASGELFF.

The chain is built from TRBV2 and TRBJ2-3, with a tentative D call TRBD2 (7 bases). From germline, CDR1 is SNHLY and CDR2 FYNNEI. The V end lost 8 bases, the J end lost 4 bases, and 19 bases lay between the germline ends. The CDR3 extends over 15 amino acids. Here the CDR3 reads CASRLLGGGADTQYF. The CDR3 bases are TGTGCCAGCCGTCTGCTGGGAGGGGGGGCAGATACGCAGTATTTT.

This chain uses TRBV2 with TRBJ2-1; 9 nucleotides agree with TRBD2. V was pared by 5 bases and J by 6 bases, with 8 bases of the junction left unmatched. The CDR3 contains 15 residues. Germline assignment: CDR1 SNHLY and CDR2 FYNNEI. The CDR3 DNA is TGTGCCAGCAGTCTTCCGGGACTAGCCGGCAATGAGCAGTTCTTC. Its translation: CASSLPGLAGNEQFF.

This chain joins TRBV15 and TRBJ1-6; D unclear. Per germline, CDR1 LNHNV and CDR2 YYDKDF (reference sequence). V was shortened by 0 bases and J by 7 bases, with 4 bases between the two germline ends. The CDR3 contains 13 residues. CDR3 in amino acids: CATSRDPNSPLHF. The CDR3 DNA is TGTGCCACCAGCAGAGATCCGAATTCACCCCTCCACTTT.

J is TRBJ1-5 and V is TRBV18, with 8 bases fitting TRBD1. The germline V gene encodes CDR1 KGHSH and CDR2 LQKENI. The CDR3 length is 16 residues. Trimming cost V 3 bases and J 4 bases; bases outside gene matches: 8. In nucleotides, the CDR3 is TGTGCCAGCTCACCGTCTACAGGGGGGAGAAATCAGCCCCAGCATTTT. Residues: CASSPSTGGRNQPQHF. Together with reference TRBV18 and TRBJ1-5, the CDR3 gives the full variable domain: NAGVMQNPRHLVRRRGQEARLRCSPMKGHSHVYWYRQLPEEGLKFMVYLQKENIIDESGMPKERFSAEFPKEGPSILRIQQVVRGDSAAYFCASSPSTGGRNQPQHFGDGTRLSIL.

V usage is TRBV23-1 and J usage is TRBJ2-7; the match to TRBD2 covers 8 bases. TRBV23-1 is an ORF, with its function uncertain. The J segment lost 1 base and the V segment lost 0 bases, leaving 11 bases of the junction unmatched. The CDR3 has 18 residues. The CDR3, as DNA: TGCGCCAGCAGTCAATCCCCGGGGGCGGGAGGTGATTCCTACGAGCAGTACGTC. Its protein is CASSQSPGAGGDSYEQYV.

The chain carries TRBV6-6 and TRBJ2-1; D unresolved. The V gene lost 0 bases and the J gene lost 3 bases, with 6 bases spanning the gap. In germline, CDR1 is MNHNY, CDR2 SVGAGI (reference sequence). The CDR3 length is 14 residues. The CDR3 is CASSYSRIYNEQFF. CDR3 coding DNA: TGTGCCAGCAGTTACTCGCGGATCTACAATGAGCAGTTCTTC.

This clone was detected only once. This chain connects TRBV6-1 to TRBJ1-5, with 7 nucleotides matching TRBD1. CDR1 is MNHNS and CDR2 is SASEGT in the germline V gene. There are 13 residues in the CDR3. The V and J ends lost 6 bases and 11 bases, in that order; junction bases with no gene match: 10. CDR3 DNA sequence: TGTGCCAGCAGGCTCAGGGGGTCGTCTGCCCAGCATTTT. Residues: CASRLRGSSAQHF.

V and J are TRBV6-6 and TRBJ2-1; no definite D call. Germline V CDR1 and CDR2: MNHNY, SVGAGI (reference sequence). The V end was cut by 5 bases, the J end by 7 bases, with 9 bases between. The CDR3 length is 12 residues. In nucleotides, the CDR3 is TGTGCCAGCAGTAACCTTGGAAATGAGCAGTTCTTC. This codes for CASSNLGNEQFF.

The chain has TRBV28 and TRBJ1-3, with D maybe TRBD1 (5 bases). Germline assignment: CDR1 MDHEN and CDR2 SYDVKM. This CDR3 has 13 residues. V was clipped by 8 bases and J by 3 bases, with 11 bases between them. CDR3 sequence: CASCRGDGNTIYF. The CDR3 region has the DNA TGTGCCAGCTGTCGGGGGGATGGAAACACCATATATTTT.

The chain is built from TRBV9 and TRBJ2-3; D is undetermined. The germline V gene has CDR1 SGDLS and CDR2 YYNGEE. The CDR3 contains 16 residues. V dropped 0 bases and J dropped 6 bases, with 17 bases sitting between them. CDR3 bases: TGTGCCAGCAGCGTAGGGTGGACCGGATCGTCGGATACGCAGTATTTT. Its translation is CASSVGWTGSSDTQYF.

V usage is TRBV2 and J usage is TRBJ1-3; D possibly corresponds to TRBD1 (6 bases). V lost 5 bases and J 2 bases, leaving 13 bases between the germline ends. Germline V lookup: CDR1 SNHLY, CDR2 FYNNEI. CDR3 size: 15 residues. The CDR3: CASSWGQQAGNTIYF. The DNA for the CDR3 is TGTGCCAGCAGTTGGGGACAACAAGCTGGAAACACCATATATTTT.